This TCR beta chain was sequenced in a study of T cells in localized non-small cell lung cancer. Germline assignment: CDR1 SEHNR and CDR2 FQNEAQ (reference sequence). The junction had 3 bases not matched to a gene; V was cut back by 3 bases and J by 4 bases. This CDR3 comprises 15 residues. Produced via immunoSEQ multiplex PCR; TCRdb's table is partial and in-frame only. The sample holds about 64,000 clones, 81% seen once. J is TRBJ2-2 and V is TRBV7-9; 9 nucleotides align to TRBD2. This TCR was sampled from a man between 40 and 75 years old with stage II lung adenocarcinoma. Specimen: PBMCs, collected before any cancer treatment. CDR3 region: CASSLVAGATGELFF. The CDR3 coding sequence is TGTGCCAGCAGCTTGGTAGCGGGAGCCACCGGGGAGCTGTTTTTT.